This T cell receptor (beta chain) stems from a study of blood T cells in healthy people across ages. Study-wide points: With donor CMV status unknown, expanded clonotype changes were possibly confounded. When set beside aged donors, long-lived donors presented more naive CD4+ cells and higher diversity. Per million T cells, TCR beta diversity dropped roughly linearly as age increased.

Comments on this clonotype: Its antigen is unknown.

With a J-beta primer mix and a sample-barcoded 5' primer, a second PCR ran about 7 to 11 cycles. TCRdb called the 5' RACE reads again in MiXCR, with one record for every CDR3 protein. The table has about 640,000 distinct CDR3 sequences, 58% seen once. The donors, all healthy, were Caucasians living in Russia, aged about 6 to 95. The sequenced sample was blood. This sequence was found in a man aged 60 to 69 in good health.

CDR3 sequence reads: CSATRGQGSETQYF. CDR3 DNA: TGCAGTGCCACCCGGGGACAGGGCTCGGAGACCCAGTACTTC. This chain connects TRBV20-1 to TRBJ2-7; 9 nucleotides agree with TRBD1. The J call may not be correct, given that the DNA end is closer to TRBJ2-5. The CDR3 has 14 residues. The V gene's germline CDR1 is DFQATT and CDR2 SNEGSKA (reference sequence).